This T cell receptor beta chain originates from a study of response to subunit inactivated influenza vaccine. Broader study findings: Authors proposed each seasonal influenza vaccination draws in few new T cells.

In regard to this clonotype: Its antigen is still unknown. Mismatch with germline at one junction end may stem from a read error.

TCRdb itself ran the RT-PCR reads through MiXCR, one entry per CDR3 protein. The table has roughly 570,000 distinct CDR3 sequences, 14% seen once. Per the germline V gene, CDR1 is DFQATT and CDR2 is SNEGSKA (reference sequence). CDR3 length: 13 amino acids. The sequencing here drew on PBMCs from blood, taken 11 to 12 days after vaccination. The clonotype comes from a man in his forties or fifties who received an inactivated influenza vaccine. The chain links TRBV20-1 to TRBJ2-7; D possibly corresponds to TRBD2 (7 bases). CDR3 loop: CSARLGGHPQLDF. CDR3 nucleotide sequence: TGCAGTGCTAGGCTGGGGGGGCACCCGCAGTTGGACTTC.